What follows are 16 T cell receptor beta chains derived from one specimen sequenced in a study of CD4+ T cells in melanoma. Sequenced by immunoSEQ multiplex PCR; TCRdb stores in-frame clones only, minus some. The data show around 11,000 clones, around 64% seen once. Input material: cells from a culture (not recorded whether cultured in vitro). The receptors shown here come from a human donor with melanoma.

The J gene is TRBJ2-3, the V gene TRBV30; 11 nucleotides align to TRBD2. This CDR3 comprises 15 residues. Germline-derived CDR1 and CDR2 are GTSNPN and SVGIG (reference sequence). The V segment lost 3 bases and the J segment 2 bases; nucleotides outside the gene matches: 4. The CDR3 loop is CAWRASGGYTDTQYF. The CDR3 DNA reads TGTGCCTGGAGGGCTAGCGGGGGGTACACAGATACGCAGTATTTT.

Comment on this clone: At one end the junction does not follow the germline gene, possibly because of a read error. This chain joins TRBV11-2 and TRBJ2-5; no firm D call. This CDR3 contains 13 residues. The germline V gene has CDR1 SGHAT and CDR2 FQNNGV. The CDR3 here is CASSLGLPESQYF. The CDR3 DNA sequence: TGTGCCAGCAGCTTAGGCCTACCGGAGAGCCAGTACTTC.

This clone was observed a handful of times. The CDR3 DNA is TGTGCCAGCAGTGAAGCCTCGGGGGGTTACGAGCAGTACTTC. Its translation: CASSEASGGYEQYF. This chain joins TRBV6-1 and TRBJ2-7, with 7 bases fitting TRBD2. The CDR3 covers 14 residues. The V segment lost 0 bases and the J segment 4 bases; nucleotides outside the gene matches: 3. The germline gives CDR1 MNHNS, CDR2 SASEGT.

The chain couples TRBV6-5 to TRBJ2-1; 8 nucleotides line up with TRBD1. The CDR3 contains 16 residues. J gave up 0 bases and V 2 bases, and 3 bases lay outside the gene matches. From germline, CDR1 is MNHEY and CDR2 SVGAGI. DNA for the CDR3: TGTGCCAGCAGTTACCACAGGGGGACCTCCTACAATGAGCAGTTCTTC. This sequence encodes CASSYHRGTSYNEQFF.

This clone was detected only a few times. This chain connects TRBV2 to TRBJ1-1, with D possibly TRBD1 on 5 matching bases. The V end was cut by 8 bases, the J end by 7 bases, with 17 bases between. The CDR3 has 13 amino acids. Per germline, CDR1 SNHLY and CDR2 FYNNEI. The CDR3 here is CASVSYRGIEAFF. CDR3 bases: TGTGCCAGCGTCTCCTATCGGGGGATTGAAGCTTTCTTT.

In DNA form, the CDR3 reads TGTGCCAGTAGTATGTGGACAGGGGGACGAAAGACCCAGTACTTC. This translates into CASSMWTGGRKTQYF. This rearrangement joins TRBV19 to TRBJ2-5; 10 bases fit TRBD1. The CDR3 length is 15 residues. V lost 3 bases and J lost 6; bases outside the gene matches: 7. Germline CDR1 reads LNHDA; CDR2 reads SQIVND (reference sequence). The full variable domain, completed using reference TRBV19 and TRBJ2-5, is DGGITQSPKYLFRKEGQNVTLSCEQNLNHDAMYWYRQDPGQGLRLIYYSQIVNDFQKGDIAEGYSVSREKKESFPLTVTSAQKNPTAFYLCASSMWTGGRKTQYFGPGTRLLVL.

The chain recombines TRBV19 with TRBJ2-2; 12 bases are a match to TRBD2. Per the germline V gene, CDR1 is LNHDA and CDR2 is SQIVND (reference sequence). V gave up 3 bases and J gave up 4 bases; unmatched junction bases: 9. The CDR3 runs 18 residues. For the CDR3, the DNA is TGTGCCAGTAGTATGTTTCTTTCGACTAGCGGGGGCACCGGGGAGCTGTTTTTT. This encodes CASSMFLSTSGGTGELFF.

By its share, this clone is medium-sized (0.01 to 0.1%). The rearrangement joins TRBV6-5 to TRBJ2-7; D remains unclear. The CDR3 has 16 amino acids. V lost 0 bases and J lost 3, with 15 bases in between. Germline values: CDR1 MNHEY, CDR2 SVGAGI. The CDR3 region is CASSYSGQTLGYEQYF. The DNA for the CDR3 is TGTGCCAGCAGTTACTCCGGTCAGACTTTAGGCTACGAGCAGTACTTC.

The chain recombines TRBV11-2 with TRBJ2-5, with TRBD1 matching 8 bases. Germline V gene sequence: CDR1 SGHAT, CDR2 FQNNGV. The CDR3 has 13 amino acids. J lost 2 bases, V lost 7 bases, and 3 bases had no gene match. DNA for the CDR3: TGTGCCAGCACTAGGACAGGGCAAGAGACCCAGTACTTC. This encodes CASTRTGQETQYF.

This clone is a singleton in its sample. The chain uses TRBV5-1 and TRBJ1-1; D might be TRBD1 (6 bases). Germline loops: CDR1 SGHRS, CDR2 YFSETQ. The CDR3 runs 15 residues. The ends were cut back, 0 bases at V and 7 bases at J, with 16 bases in the middle. The CDR3 DNA sequence: TGCGCCAGCAGCTTGGCCGAAGGGGGGTCTGGTGAAGCTTTCTTT. It is translated as CASSLAEGGSGEAFF.

The CDR3 bases are TGTGCCAGCAGCTTAGGAGCCGGGGATACGCAGTATTTT. The encoded protein is CASSLGAGDTQYF. The chain has TRBV7-9 and TRBJ2-3; D not certain. Germline values: CDR1 SEHNR, CDR2 FQNEAQ (reference sequence). The CDR3 spans 13 residues. With 1 base removed from V and 6 bases from J, the gap between germline ends came to 8 bases.

Only a few counts were recorded for this clone. The chain couples TRBV4-1 to TRBJ1-4; D unclear. There are 12 residues in the CDR3. The V end was cut by 3 bases, the J end by 5 bases, with 4 bases between. Looked up from germline, CDR1 is MGHRA and CDR2 is YSYEKL. This chain's CDR3 is CASSQRNEKLFF. DNA for the CDR3: TGCGCCAGCAGCCAGAGGAATGAAAAACTGTTTTTT.

In regard to this clone: Other DNA sequences of this sample code for an identical CDR3. The chain employs TRBV7-9 and TRBJ1-6, with D possibly being TRBD1 (5 bases). The CDR3 loop spans 16 amino acids. The V end lost 3 bases, the J end lost 3 bases, and 12 bases lay between the germline ends. Germline assignment: CDR1 SEHNR and CDR2 FQNEAQ (reference sequence). The CDR3 spells CASSLGQGFYNSPLHF. CDR3 DNA: TGTGCCAGCAGCTTGGGGCAGGGATTCTATAATTCACCCCTCCACTTT.

This clone was observed a handful of times. This sequence joins TRBV6-6 and TRBJ2-1, with D perhaps matching TRBD1 or TRBD2 (5 bases each). The V gene's germline CDR1 is MNHNY and CDR2 SVGAGI (reference sequence). The V gene lost 6 bases and the J gene lost 5 bases, with 20 bases spanning the gap. This CDR3 contains 16 residues. The CDR3 here is CASSPLGTWADNEQFF. The CDR3 nucleotides read TGTGCCAGCAGCCCTCTTGGGACGTGGGCGGACAATGAGCAGTTCTTC.

This rearrangement joins TRBV5-1 to TRBJ1-1, with a tentative D call TRBD1 (6 bases). The CDR3 consists of 16 residues. Trimming left V 0 bases short and J 2 bases short, with 14 bases between. Germline lookup yields CDR1 SGHRS and CDR2 YFSETQ. In DNA form, the CDR3 reads TGCGCCAGCAGCTTGGGGCGGACAGCCAGAAACACTGAAGCTTTCTTT. The encoded protein is CASSLGRTARNTEAFF. The entire variable domain, with the rest obtained from reference TRBV5-1 and TRBJ1-1, is as follows: KAGVTQTPRYLIKTRGQQVTLSCSPISGHRSVSWYQQTPGQGLQFLFEYFSETQRNKGNFPGRFSGRQFSNSRSEMNVSTLELGDSALYLCASSLGRTARNTEAFFGQGTRLTVV.

This chain joins TRBV6-6 and TRBJ2-7; D perhaps matches TRBD1 (6 bases). V was clipped by 6 bases and J by 2 bases, with 17 bases between them. The CDR3 is 15 amino acids. The V gene's germline CDR1 is MNHNY and CDR2 SVGAGI (reference sequence). This chain's CDR3 is CASSRQAKETYEQYF. The CDR3 nucleotides read TGTGCCAGCAGCAGACAGGCGAAAGAGACCTACGAGCAGTACTTC.